The clone carrying this T cell receptor beta chain was seen many times. From RNA, the CDR3 regions of TCR beta chains were amplified and sequenced. RT-PCR with HTBI primers came first, then second-round multiplex PCR. MiXCR, applied by TCRdb to the multiplex PCR reads, yields one record per CDR3 protein. The repertoire includes a few hundred thousand distinct CDR3 sequences, approximately 35% of them detected once, and approximately 4.1% sits in the top ten. The germline V gene has CDR1 SQVTM and CDR2 ANQGSEA. This CDR3 is built from 14 residues. V was shortened by 6 bases and J by 1 base, with 13 bases between the two germline ends. The data were obtained in a study of Graves' ophthalmopathy and Graves' hyperthyroidism. Participants with hyperthyroidism, aged 18 to 65, were newly diagnosed with under 2 months' duration.

What was sequenced was peripheral blood or thyroid tissue (not recorded which). This clonotype originated in an adult man with Graves' hyperthyroidism. The V call is TRBV29-1, the J call TRBJ1-3, with a possible D match to TRBD1 (5 bases). Here the CDR3 reads CSVTMAGSGNTIYF. The CDR3 DNA follows: TGCAGCGTCACAATGGCAGGGTCTGGAAACACCATATATTTT.